This T cell receptor (beta chain) derives from a study of sequential checkpoint blockade in melanoma. Overall study context: Randomization was 1:1 between first-line nivolumab→ipilimumab and ipilimumab→nivolumab.

V dropped 5 bases and J dropped 2; count of bases not matched to a gene: 10. Per germline, CDR1 SGHRS and CDR2 YFSETQ. The CDR3 consists of 17 residues. Repertoires were generated with immunoSEQ multiplex PCR, while TCRdb's copy carries only in-frame clones and drops some. Among about 21,000 clones, around 82% were seen once, and the ten largest hold about 51%. This clone was seen just once. Documented treatment: randomized to nivolumab then ipilimumab (arm A) or the reverse (arm B). DNA-damaging chemotherapy had not been given to any patient beforehand. This sequence was found in a human donor with melanoma. The J gene is TRBJ2-1, the V gene TRBV5-1; the match to TRBD1 covers 10 bases. The source material was CD8+ T cells sorted from blood (inferred from file names), sampled from a patient given nivolumab and ipilimumab in sequence. The CDR3 sequence is CASSQTRQGAAYNEQFF. The CDR3 DNA follows: TGCGCCAGCAGTCAAACTAGACAGGGGGCGGCCTACAATGAGCAGTTCTTC.